This T cell receptor (beta chain) came from a study of T cell repertoires in cytomegalovirus infection. Study-level background: HLA-C-restricted CMV epitopes, recently identified, and well-studied HLA-B-restricted ones were used by the study. Matching HLA type, along with CMV infection, was indicated by public TCR beta signatures. Overall study results and limits: The ex vivo response showed dominance by HLA-C-restricted CMV-specific TCR beta clonotypes. Carriage of CMV together with the relevant HLA was identifiable through cumulative public TCR beta family frequency.

TCRdb fed the reads into MiXCR, producing one record per CDR3 protein. The sample contains around 900,000 distinct CDR3 sequences, around 32% of which appear only once. Germline loops: CDR1 SSHAT, CDR2 FNYEAQ (reference sequence). The CDR3 loop spans 17 amino acids. With regard to this clonotype: Its antigen is currently unknown. At one end the junction does not follow the germline gene, possibly because of a read error.

The sequence came from a human donor in good health (CMV status not recorded). Some clones in this sample may be carry-over from other donors' samples. The sample in question was cultured CD8+ T cells from PBMCs, obtained from culture after CMV antigen stimulation. This chain uses TRBV7-7 with TRBJ2-6; TRBD1 matches 10 bases. The CDR3 DNA is TGTGCTAGCAGCTTAGGGACAGGGGACTTTGGGGCCAACGTCCTGACTTTC. This gives the protein CASSLGTGDFGANVLTF.